This paragraph covers one TCR beta chain sequence. The antigen remains unidentified. A process of 5'RACE template switching, which added a universal primer site and UMIs, was used to make TCR cDNA. TCRdb reprocessed the 5' RACE reads with MiXCR, giving one entry per CDR3 protein. Counted here are fewer than 450,000 distinct CDR3 sequences, 3% to 4.5% occurring once; the ten biggest clones make up roughly a quarter. This entry is derived from a study of T cells after yellow fever vaccination. Study observations and caveats: Just a small share of clonotypes turned up in the CD4 compartment as well as the CD8 compartment. The booster response re-showed most primary clones: 96% CD4, 88% CD8. The bulk population could contribute abundant contaminating clonotypes to FACS-sorted repertoires.

The receptor was isolated from a man between 18 and 35 years old who received the YFV17D yellow fever vaccine. This material consisted of PBMCs, taken 5 days after the yellow fever booster vaccination.

The CDR3 loop is CASSFYGSPEDTQYF. CDR3 in DNA: TGTGCCAGCAGTTTTTACGGATCCCCGGAGGATACGCAGTATTTT. The chain recombines TRBV12-3 or TRBV12-4 with TRBJ2-3; D ambiguous. The germline V and J ends were trimmed by 3 bases and 6 bases, with 16 bases remaining between them. The CDR3 extends over 15 amino acids.